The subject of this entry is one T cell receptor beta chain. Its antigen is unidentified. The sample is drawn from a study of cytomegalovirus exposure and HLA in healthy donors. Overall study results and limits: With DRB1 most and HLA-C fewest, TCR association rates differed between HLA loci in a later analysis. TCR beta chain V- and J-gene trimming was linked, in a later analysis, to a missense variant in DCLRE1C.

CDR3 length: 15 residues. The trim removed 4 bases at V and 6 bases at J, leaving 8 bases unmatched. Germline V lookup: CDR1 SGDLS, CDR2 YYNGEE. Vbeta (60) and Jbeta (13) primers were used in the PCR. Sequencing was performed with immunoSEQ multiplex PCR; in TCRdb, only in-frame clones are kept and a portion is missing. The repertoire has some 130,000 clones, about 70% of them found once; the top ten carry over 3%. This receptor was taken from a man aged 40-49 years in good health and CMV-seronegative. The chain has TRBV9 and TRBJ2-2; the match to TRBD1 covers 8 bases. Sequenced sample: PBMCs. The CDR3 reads CASSRQGNVPGELFF. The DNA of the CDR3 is TGTGCCAGCAGCCGACAGGGGAATGTCCCCGGGGAGCTGTTTTTT.